This T cell receptor (beta chain) appears in the sequencing data of a study of control samples from healthy donors and cancer patients. There are 17 residues in the CDR3. Germline V gene sequence: CDR1 LGHDT, CDR2 YNNKEL (reference sequence). V was pared by 0 bases and J by 8 bases, with 17 bases between. Using immunoSEQ multiplex PCR, the repertoire was profiled, and TCRdb retains in-frame clones only, with some absent. The profile shows about 84,000 clones, 75% to 95% of them singletons. Sequencing input: blood. This chain links TRBV3-1 (or the pseudogene TRBV3-2) with TRBJ1-6, with D possibly TRBD1 on 5 matching bases. The receptor was isolated from a man between 45 and 60 years old in good health. In DNA, the CDR3 is TGTGCCAGCAGCCAAGAAGGGGTTCCTCGCCGTGATTCACCCCTCCACTTT. It encodes CASSQEGVPRRDSPLHF.